The rows below give T cell receptor beta chains drawn from one sample of a study of shared clonotypes between healthy human individuals. Some clones are missing from TCRdb's copy, which holds only in-frame ones; the method was immunoSEQ multiplex PCR. Of around 690,000 clones in the sample, 80% to 95% were seen once. Sequences were obtained from memory CD8+ T cells from PBMCs. All receptors derive from a man aged 18-30 years in good health. Some clones in this sample may be carry-over from other donors' samples. Both conserved end residues are part of each CDR3. The D gene is left open where the match is weak. The size of a clone is reported for some rows only, either as once, few or many, or as a class for expanded clones.

size,D,J,V,CDR3,DNA
-,TRBD2,TRBJ2-7,TRBV27,CASSPTVAGVYEQYF,TGTGCCAGCAGTCCAACTGTAGCGGGAGTCTACGAGCAGTACTTC
-,TRBD2,TRBJ2-3,TRBV11-2,CASSLLGRGVDTQYF,TGTGCCAGCAGCTTACTGGGGAGGGGAGTAGATACGCAGTATTTT
-,TRBD1,TRBJ1-1,TRBV28,CASTTWGTGGRNTEAFF,TGTGCCAGCACCACTTGGGGGACAGGGGGTCGGAACACTGAAGCTTTCTTT
-,-,TRBJ1-5,TRBV27,CASSPQGNQPQHF,TGTGCCAGCAGTCCCCAGGGTAACCAGCCCCAGCATTTT
-,-,TRBJ2-7,TRBV4-1,CASSQKGGVGYEQYF,TGCGCCAGCAGCCAAAAGGGGGGGGTTGGGTACGAGCAGTACTTC
-,TRBD1,TRBJ1-2,TRBV25-1,CASSEGRGRLYGYTF,TGTGCCAGCAGTGAAGGGAGGGGGCGACTCTATGGCTACACCTTC
-,-,TRBJ2-7,TRBV5-1,CASSLRPEAYEQYF,TGCGCCAGCAGCTTGCGCCCGGAGGCCTACGAGCAGTACTTC
-,-,TRBJ2-5,TRBV5-1,CASSFSGTPGETQYF,TGCGCCAGCAGCTTCTCCGGGACCCCAGGGGAGACCCAGTACTTC
-,TRBD2,TRBJ2-7,TRBV7-9,CASSFAGGPGEQYF,TGTGCCAGCAGCTTTGCGGGAGGGCCGGGGGAGCAGTACTTC
-,-,TRBJ2-1,TRBV11-2,CASSPARGSYNEQFF,TGTGCCAGCAGCCCCGCAAGGGGCTCCTACAATGAGCAGTTCTTC
-,-,TRBJ1-2,TRBV15,CATSSHRGNNYGYTF,TGTGCCACCAGCAGTCATAGGGGAAATAACTATGGCTACACCTTC
-,-,TRBJ1-1,TRBV2,CASSVGGGGTAAEAFF,TGTGCCAGCAGTGTGGGCGGTGGTGGAACGGCCGCTGAAGCTTTCTTT
-,TRBD2,TRBJ2-7,TRBV27,CASSLGPGTSSHEQYF,TGTGCCAGCAGTTTAGGGCCCGGGACTAGCAGCCACGAGCAGTACTTC
-,-,TRBJ2-7,TRBV9,CASSVAAENSYEQYF,TGTGCCAGCAGCGTAGCGGCGGAAAACTCCTACGAGCAGTACTTC
once,TRBD2,TRBJ2-7,TRBV5-4,CASSLGASGTLSYEQYF,TGTGCCAGCAGCTTAGGCGCTAGCGGGACCCTATCCTACGAGCAGTACTTC
-,-,TRBJ2-1,TRBV30,CAWTSLYNEQFF,TGTGCCTGGACTAGCCTGTACAATGAGCAGTTCTTC
-,-,TRBJ2-7,TRBV11-3,CASSSSGPGDSYEQYF,TGTGCCAGCAGCTCATCGGGCCCAGGGGACTCCTACGAGCAGTACTTC
once,-,TRBJ2-2,TRBV28,CASIHDRGKNTGELFF,TGTGCCAGCATTCACGATCGGGGAAAGAACACCGGGGAGCTGTTTTTT
-,-,TRBJ2-7,TRBV28,CASSFYRDSYEQYF,TGTGCCAGCAGTTTCTACAGGGACTCCTACGAGCAGTACTTC
-,-,TRBJ1-5,TRBV19,CASSIGAGIIHSNQPQHF,TGTGCCAGTAGTATAGGAGCAGGGATTATACACAGCAATCAGCCCCAGCATTTT
-,TRBD1,TRBJ2-7,TRBV7-6,CASSTGQGAIYEQYF,TGTGCCAGCAGCACGGGACAGGGGGCGATCTACGAGCAGTACTTC
-,TRBD1,TRBJ1-1,TRBV5-4,CASSLRGQGTEAFF,TGTGCCAGCAGCTTAAGGGGGCAAGGCACTGAAGCTTTCTTT
-,TRBD1,TRBJ2-4,TRBV4-2,CASSQIRDRGPLAKNIQYF,TGTGCCAGCAGCCAAATCCGGGACAGGGGCCCTTTAGCCAAAAACATTCAGTACTTC
-,-,TRBJ2-1,TRBV4-3,CASSQDLGAEMVDEQFF,TGCGCCAGCAGCCAAGATCTTGGAGCGGAGATGGTCGATGAGCAGTTCTTC
-,-,TRBJ1-1,TRBV18,CASSPGRANTEAFF,TGTGCCAGCTCACCGGGGAGAGCGAACACTGAAGCTTTCTTT
-,-,TRBJ2-1,TRBV7-2,CASSQAFWDPQGEQFF,TGTGCCAGCAGCCAAGCTTTCTGGGACCCGCAAGGTGAGCAGTTCTTC
-,TRBD1,TRBJ2-5,TRBV11-2,CASSPPLRGFSGETQYF,TGTGCCAGCAGCCCCCCCCTCAGGGGGTTTTCGGGGGAGACCCAGTACTTC
-,TRBD1,TRBJ1-1,TRBV5-6,CASTLMSGQGAGEAFF,TGTGCCAGCACTTTGATGTCGGGACAGGGGGCAGGTGAAGCTTTCTTT
-,-,TRBJ2-7,TRBV29-1,CSAVTGIHEQYF,TGCAGCGCCGTAACAGGTATCCACGAGCAGTACTTC
-,-,TRBJ2-5,TRBV4-2,CASSQGARETQYF,TGTGCCAGCAGCCAAGGGGCCAGAGAGACCCAGTACTTC
-,TRBD2,TRBJ2-1,TRBV7-3,CASSQLAGRYNEQFF,TGTGCCAGCAGCCAGCTAGCGGGTCGGTACAATGAGCAGTTCTTC